The clone carrying this T cell receptor (beta chain) appeared once. Its antigen is as yet unknown. Thawed PBMCs were FACS-sorted into unstimulated CD4+CD25+CD127- regulatory T cells, CD4+CD25- non-regulatory cells, CD4 and CD8 cells. This sample was included in a study of Tregs in tolerant kidney transplant recipients. Regarding the study as a whole: Biological reproducibility was not directly addressed in this study. Findings come from small patient numbers and require larger validation. Expanding Tregs on activated donor B cells appeared to best identify donor-specific TCRbeta clones.

The table came from immunoSEQ multiplex PCR; TCRdb's copy has only in-frame clones and leaves some out. The table has 60,000 or so clones, around four fifths seen once. V was trimmed by 1 base and J by 8 bases, leaving 15 bases between them. This CDR3 region has 15 residues. From germline, CDR1 is LGHNA and CDR2 YNFKEQ. The sequence was obtained from a human donor in good health. The sequenced sample was CD4+ T cells from blood. V and J are TRBV4-2 and TRBJ2-4; possible D gene TRBD1, 6 bases. The CDR3 sequence: CASSQVLNRVDIQYF. The CDR3 coding sequence is TGTGCCAGCAGCCAAGTCTTAAACAGGGTAGACATTCAGTACTTC.